The rows below give T cell receptor beta chains drawn from one sample of a study of technical replicates of blood from a handful of donors. Data came from immunoSEQ multiplex PCR; TCRdb stores just in-frame clones and leaves some out. The sample holds about 100,000 clones; 90% to 96% are singletons and the top ten take about 0.21%. The sample taken for sequencing was T cells isolated from PBMCs. The source is a human donor in good health. Each CDR3 is given with its conserved first and last residue. The order of the fields is V gene, J gene, D gene, clone size, CDR3 protein, CDR3 DNA. The D gene is left open where the match is weak. Expanded clones get a size class; other rows say once, few or many, or leave the size out.

v_call: TRBV5-8; j_call: TRBJ2-3; d_call: TRBD1; clone_size: NA; cdr3_aa: CASSLDRGGSADTQYF; cdr3_nt: TGTGCCAGCAGCTTGGACAGGGGTGGTAGCGCAGATACGCAGTATTTT
v_call: TRBV19; j_call: TRBJ1-5; d_call: TRBD1; clone_size: NA; cdr3_aa: CASRQWGTGDGQPQHF; cdr3_nt: TGTGCCAGTAGGCAATGGGGCACAGGGGACGGTCAGCCCCAGCATTTT
v_call: TRBV4-1; j_call: TRBJ2-2; d_call: NA; clone_size: NA; cdr3_aa: CASSQRRHVSTPGELFF; cdr3_nt: TGCGCCAGCAGCCAACGCAGACACGTATCGACACCCGGGGAGCTGTTTTTT
v_call: TRBV6-1; j_call: TRBJ2-7; d_call: NA; clone_size: NA; cdr3_aa: CASSDGEDYEQYF; cdr3_nt: TGTGCCAGCAGTGACGGGGAGGATTACGAGCAGTACTTC
v_call: TRBV18; j_call: TRBJ2-7; d_call: NA; clone_size: NA; cdr3_aa: CASSPTGFSTYEQYF; cdr3_nt: TGTGCCAGCTCACCCACCGGGTTCAGTACCTACGAGCAGTACTTC
v_call: TRBV15; j_call: TRBJ2-3; d_call: NA; clone_size: NA; cdr3_aa: CATSRDRGTDTQYF; cdr3_nt: TGTGCCACCAGCAGAGACAGGGGAACAGATACGCAGTATTTT
v_call: TRBV7-9; j_call: TRBJ2-1; d_call: NA; clone_size: NA; cdr3_aa: CASTVGANEQFF; cdr3_nt: TGTGCCAGCACCGTGGGGGCCAATGAGCAGTTCTTC
v_call: TRBV18; j_call: TRBJ2-7; d_call: NA; clone_size: NA; cdr3_aa: CASSPSSGDEQYF; cdr3_nt: TGTGCCAGCTCCCCCAGCTCGGGGGACGAGCAGTACTTC
v_call: TRBV10-2; j_call: TRBJ1-1; d_call: TRBD1; clone_size: NA; cdr3_aa: CASSQGGNTEAFF; cdr3_nt: TGCGCCAGCAGTCAGGGGGGGAACACTGAAGCTTTCTTT
v_call: TRBV19; j_call: TRBJ2-3; d_call: TRBD2; clone_size: NA; cdr3_aa: CASSSGRASTDTQYF; cdr3_nt: TGTGCCAGTAGCTCAGGGAGGGCTAGCACAGATACGCAGTATTTT
v_call: TRBV29-1; j_call: TRBJ2-7; d_call: TRBD2; clone_size: once; cdr3_aa: CSATEGLVSHEQYF; cdr3_nt: TGCAGCGCCACGGAGGGACTAGTTAGCCACGAGCAGTACTTC
v_call: TRBV7-8; j_call: TRBJ2-1; d_call: NA; clone_size: NA; cdr3_aa: CASSLADSTLSSYNEQFF; cdr3_nt: TGTGCCAGCAGCTTAGCGGACTCGACTCTAAGCTCCTACAATGAGCAGTTCTTC
v_call: TRBV27; j_call: TRBJ2-3; d_call: NA; clone_size: NA; cdr3_aa: CASSLSLTDTQYF; cdr3_nt: TGTGCCAGCAGTCTCTCCCTCACAGATACGCAGTATTTT
v_call: TRBV19; j_call: TRBJ1-2; d_call: NA; clone_size: NA; cdr3_aa: CASSLPGFNYGYTF; cdr3_nt: TGTGCCAGTAGCCTTCCGGGTTTTAACTATGGCTACACCTTC
v_call: TRBV28; j_call: TRBJ2-5; d_call: NA; clone_size: NA; cdr3_aa: CASSSNSVQETQYF; cdr3_nt: TGTGCCAGCAGTTCCAATAGCGTTCAGGAGACCCAGTACTTC
v_call: TRBV7-6; j_call: TRBJ2-1; d_call: TRBD2; clone_size: NA; cdr3_aa: CASSLLAGGGNNEQFF; cdr3_nt: TGTGCCAGCAGCTTATTGGCGGGGGGGGGAAACAATGAGCAGTTCTTC
v_call: TRBV19; j_call: TRBJ1-2; d_call: TRBD1; clone_size: NA; cdr3_aa: CASSALQGQGNGYTF; cdr3_nt: TGTGCCAGTAGTGCCCTTCAGGGACAGGGGAATGGCTACACCTTC
v_call: TRBV27; j_call: TRBJ1-6; d_call: TRBD1; clone_size: NA; cdr3_aa: CASSLTGQSPLHF; cdr3_nt: TGTGCCAGCAGTTTGACAGGGCAATCACCCCTCCACTTT
v_call: TRBV7-9; j_call: TRBJ1-2; d_call: NA; clone_size: NA; cdr3_aa: CASSLAAGAGYGYTF; cdr3_nt: TGTGCCAGCAGCTTAGCGGCAGGGGCGGGCTATGGCTACACCTTC
v_call: TRBV14; j_call: TRBJ2-2; d_call: TRBD2; clone_size: NA; cdr3_aa: CASNLAGGAGELFF; cdr3_nt: TGTGCCAGCAACCTAGCGGGAGGGGCCGGGGAGCTGTTTTTT
v_call: TRBV10-3; j_call: TRBJ2-3; d_call: TRBD2; clone_size: NA; cdr3_aa: CAISELWASGGPTDTQYF; cdr3_nt: TGTGCCATCAGTGAGCTTTGGGCTAGCGGGGGACCCACAGATACGCAGTATTTT
v_call: TRBV7-9; j_call: TRBJ2-2; d_call: TRBD2; clone_size: NA; cdr3_aa: CASSGLGGNTGELFF; cdr3_nt: TGTGCCAGCTCGGGACTAGGGGGGAACACCGGGGAGCTGTTTTTT
v_call: TRBV5-1; j_call: TRBJ1-1; d_call: NA; clone_size: NA; cdr3_aa: CASSLVGGVNTEAFF; cdr3_nt: TGCGCCAGCAGCTTGGTCGGGGGAGTGAACACTGAAGCTTTCTTT
v_call: TRBV6-1; j_call: TRBJ1-5; d_call: NA; clone_size: NA; cdr3_aa: CASSTDRNQPQHF; cdr3_nt: TGTGCCAGCAGTACGGACAGAAATCAGCCCCAGCATTTT
v_call: TRBV7-6; j_call: TRBJ2-3; d_call: TRBD2; clone_size: NA; cdr3_aa: CASSFGTSVYEDTQYF; cdr3_nt: TGTGCCAGCAGCTTTGGGACTAGTGTTTATGAAGATACGCAGTATTTT
v_call: TRBV27; j_call: TRBJ1-5; d_call: NA; clone_size: NA; cdr3_aa: CASSLGQSGPQHF; cdr3_nt: TGTGCCAGCAGTCTCGGACAGTCTGGGCCCCAGCATTTT
v_call: TRBV5-1; j_call: TRBJ2-7; d_call: TRBD2; clone_size: NA; cdr3_aa: CASSTTSGTYEQYF; cdr3_nt: TGCGCCAGCAGCACGACTAGCGGGACTTACGAGCAGTACTTC
v_call: TRBV28; j_call: TRBJ1-2; d_call: TRBD1; clone_size: NA; cdr3_aa: CASSFPGQGANNYGYTF; cdr3_nt: TGTGCCAGCAGTTTCCCAGGACAGGGGGCGAATAACTATGGCTACACCTTC
v_call: TRBV28; j_call: TRBJ2-7; d_call: NA; clone_size: once; cdr3_aa: CASRSGREHLYEQYF; cdr3_nt: TGTGCCAGCAGAAGTGGCAGGGAACATCTCTACGAGCAGTACTTC
v_call: TRBV5-1; j_call: TRBJ2-5; d_call: TRBD1; clone_size: NA; cdr3_aa: CASSPGQGPETQYF; cdr3_nt: TGCGCCAGCAGCCCCGGACAGGGGCCGGAGACCCAGTACTTC
v_call: TRBV27; j_call: TRBJ2-7; d_call: TRBD2; clone_size: once; cdr3_aa: CASSEKPPRLAGVSYEQYF; cdr3_nt: TGTGCCAGCAGTGAAAAGCCACCTCGACTAGCGGGAGTCTCCTACGAGCAGTACTTC
v_call: TRBV18; j_call: TRBJ1-1; d_call: NA; clone_size: NA; cdr3_aa: CASSPTTGDTEAFF; cdr3_nt: TGTGCCAGCTCACCAACGACGGGTGACACTGAAGCTTTCTTT
v_call: TRBV2; j_call: TRBJ2-4; d_call: NA; clone_size: NA; cdr3_aa: CASSERSRENIQYF; cdr3_nt: TGTGCCAGCAGTGAACGCTCCAGGGAAAACATTCAGTACTTC
v_call: TRBV5-1; j_call: TRBJ1-2; d_call: NA; clone_size: NA; cdr3_aa: CASSLDNSYGYTF; cdr3_nt: TGCGCCAGCAGCTTAGACAACTCCTATGGCTACACCTTC
v_call: TRBV7-9; j_call: TRBJ2-1; d_call: NA; clone_size: NA; cdr3_aa: CASSLAQQGEQFF; cdr3_nt: TGTGCCAGCAGCTTAGCGCAACAGGGCGAGCAGTTCTTC
v_call: TRBV5-4; j_call: TRBJ2-7; d_call: TRBD1; clone_size: NA; cdr3_aa: CASRVMGRDRGHEQYF; cdr3_nt: TGTGCCAGCAGGGTGATGGGCCGGGACAGGGGCCACGAGCAGTACTTC